This paragraph covers one T cell receptor beta chain sequence. This entry belongs to a study of graft-versus-host responses after intestinal transplantation. About the research overall: Induction using anti-thymocyte globulin, followed by tacrolimus and steroids for about 3 years, was given to all recipients. General observations from the study: With peak circulating GvH clone levels came an association with early post-transplant HvG declines. Allograft clonal ratios (graft-versus-host to host-versus-graft) were high in patients who had graft-donor T cell macrochimerism.

The CDR3 length is 16 residues. Only in-frame clones appear in the TCRdb table, and some are missing; sequencing was by immunoSEQ multiplex PCR. This sample has more than 15,000 clones, with approximately 40% found just once. Irradiated, violet-dye-labeled stimulator cells, 200,000 in number, were plated with 200,000 CFSE-labeled responder cells. CFSE-low proliferating responders, CD3+CD4+ and CD3+CD8+, were sorted post-reaction. The sample here was alloreactive CD8+ T cells from a mixed lymphocyte reaction culture, taken before intestinal transplant. Sample subset: CFSE-low proliferating T cells sorted from approximately 6-day pre-transplant mixed lymphocyte reaction (GvH or HvG direction). V and J are TRBV21-1 and TRBJ2-3; the table's D call of TRBD2 was not tested on the DNA. TRBV21-1 is shown as a pseudogene. The receptor was isolated from a human patient who received an intestinal transplant. The chain's CDR3 is CASSIFSGSLADTQYF. The DNA for the CDR3 is TGTGCCAGCAGCATTTTTAGCGGGAGTCTGGCAGATACGCAGTATTTT.